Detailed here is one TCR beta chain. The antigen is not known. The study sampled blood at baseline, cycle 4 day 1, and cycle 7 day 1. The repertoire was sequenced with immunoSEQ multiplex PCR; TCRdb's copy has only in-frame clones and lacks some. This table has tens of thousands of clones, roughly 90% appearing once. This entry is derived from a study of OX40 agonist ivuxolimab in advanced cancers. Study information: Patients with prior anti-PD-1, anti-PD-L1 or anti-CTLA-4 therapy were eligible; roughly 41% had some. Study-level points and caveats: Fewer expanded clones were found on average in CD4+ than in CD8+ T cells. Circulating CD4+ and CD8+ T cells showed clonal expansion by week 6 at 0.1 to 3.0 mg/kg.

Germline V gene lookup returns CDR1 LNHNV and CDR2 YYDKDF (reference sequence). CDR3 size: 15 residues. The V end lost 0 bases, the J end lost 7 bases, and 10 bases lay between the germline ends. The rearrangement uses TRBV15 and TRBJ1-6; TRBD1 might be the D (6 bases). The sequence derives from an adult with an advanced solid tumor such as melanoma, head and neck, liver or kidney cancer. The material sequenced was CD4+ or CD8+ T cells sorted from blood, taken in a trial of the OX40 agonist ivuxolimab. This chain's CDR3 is CATSRDDRKNSPLHF. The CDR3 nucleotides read TGTGCCACCAGCAGAGACGACAGGAAGAATTCACCCCTCCACTTT.